Here is one T cell receptor (beta chain) with its context. Its antigen remains unidentified. Per-base quality was not reported, and no clone a single base away is much larger than it. The V and J ends are trimmed by 5 bases and 8 bases, leaving 12 bases between them. As encoded in the germline V gene, CDR1 is SGHTA while CDR2 is FQGNSA. The CDR3 contains 12 residues, cysteine and phenylalanine counted. Only the CDR3 region is kept as DNA, spanning 36 bases read in frame from base 1. The data were taken from a study of T cell repertoires in cytomegalovirus infection (dated by TCRdb to about 2019). A note on the overall study: Because public TCR beta signatures pointed to carriage of CMV infection together with the matching HLA type, the HLA type of each donor mattered for the analysis. Study-wide findings and limitations: The ex vivo response was dominated by HLA-C-restricted CMV-specific TCR beta clonotypes, which also provided the single most frequent clonotype in two of eight donors. Cumulative frequency of public TCR beta family members discriminated carriers of CMV infection plus the relevant HLA type in this cohort and an independent approximately 400-donor cohort.

The data were produced on an Illumina HiSeq 1500. TCRdb trimmed the raw reads at Q25, called clones with MiXCR and kept productive beta chains. Here each entry gathers all rows of one CDR3 protein and keeps the most common genes and DNA. For this sample the table gives a few hundred thousand distinct CDR3 sequences, of which approximately 25% were detected only once. The leading ten clones occupy roughly 13% of the sample. This TCR was sampled from a human donor in good health (CMV status not recorded). Some clones in this sample may be carry-over from other donors' samples. The specimen was PBMCs. This chain joins TRBV7-2 to TRBJ1-2; the D region possibly corresponds to TRBD1 (6 bases align). CDR3 sequence: CASSRTAGGYTF. The DNA sequence is given as TGTGCCAGCAGCCGGACAGCGGGCGGCTACACCTTC.